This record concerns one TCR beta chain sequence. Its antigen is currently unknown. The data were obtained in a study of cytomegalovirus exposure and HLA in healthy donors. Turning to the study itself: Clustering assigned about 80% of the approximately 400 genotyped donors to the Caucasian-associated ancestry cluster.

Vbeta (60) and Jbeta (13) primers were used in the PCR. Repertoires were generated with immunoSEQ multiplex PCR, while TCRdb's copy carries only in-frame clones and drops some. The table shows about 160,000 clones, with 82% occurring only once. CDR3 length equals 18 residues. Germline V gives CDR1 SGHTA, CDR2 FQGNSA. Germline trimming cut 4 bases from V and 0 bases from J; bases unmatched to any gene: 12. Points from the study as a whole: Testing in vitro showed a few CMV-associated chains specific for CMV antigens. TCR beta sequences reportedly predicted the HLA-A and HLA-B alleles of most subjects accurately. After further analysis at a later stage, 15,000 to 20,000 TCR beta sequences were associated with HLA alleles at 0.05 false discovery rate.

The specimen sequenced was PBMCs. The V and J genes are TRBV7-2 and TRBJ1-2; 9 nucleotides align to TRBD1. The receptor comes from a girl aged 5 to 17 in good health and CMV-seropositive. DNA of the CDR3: TGTGCCAGCAGCTACAACTCAAGGGACAGGGACCCTAACTATGGCTACACCTTC. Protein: CASSYNSRDRDPNYGYTF.